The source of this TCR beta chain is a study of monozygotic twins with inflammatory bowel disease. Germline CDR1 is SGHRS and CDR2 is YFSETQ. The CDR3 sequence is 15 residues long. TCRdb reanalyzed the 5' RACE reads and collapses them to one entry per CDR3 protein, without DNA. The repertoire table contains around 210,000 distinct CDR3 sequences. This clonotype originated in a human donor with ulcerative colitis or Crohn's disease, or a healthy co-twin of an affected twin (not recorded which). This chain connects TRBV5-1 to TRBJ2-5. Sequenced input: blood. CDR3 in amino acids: CASSGDILLEETQYF.